The 19 T cell receptor beta chains below were found in one sample sequenced in a study of cytomegalovirus exposure and HLA in healthy donors. Both 60 Vbeta primers and 13 Jbeta primers went into the PCR. The method was immunoSEQ multiplex PCR; TCRdb's version includes in-frame clones alone and lacks a portion of them. The sample holds around 100,000 clones, around 77% seen once. Source material: PBMCs. These TCRs come from a male donor in good health and CMV-seropositive.

The chain links TRBV11-2 to TRBJ1-4; D possibly corresponds to TRBD1 (5 bases). The CDR3 totals 16 residues. The germline V and J ends were trimmed by 1 base and 8 bases, with 17 bases remaining between them. Germline-derived CDR1 and CDR2 are SGHAT and FQNNGV. CDR3 in DNA: TGTGCCAGCAGCTTAGCGGTGGCAGGGTACCGCGAAAAACTGTTTTTT. Its translation: CASSLAVAGYREKLFF.

The V and J genes are TRBV4-2 and TRBJ2-3, with D possibly being TRBD2 (6 bases). In germline, CDR1 is LGHNA, CDR2 YNFKEQ. The CDR3 spans 18 residues. The ends were cut back, 1 base at V and 2 bases at J, with 19 bases in the middle. CDR3 sequence: CASSQGDGFTGATDTQYF. The CDR3, as DNA: TGTGCCAGCAGCCAAGGGGATGGATTTACGGGAGCCACAGATACGCAGTATTTT.

The chain carries TRBV7-9 and TRBJ1-2, with TRBD1 as a possible D gene (6 bases). The CDR3 runs 15 residues. Trimming cost V 4 bases and J 5 bases, with 17 bases left between them. Germline-derived CDR1 and CDR2 are SEHNR and FQNEAQ (reference sequence). CDR3 sequence reads: CASSSRTGIPYGYTF. The CDR3 nucleotides read TGTGCCAGCAGCTCTAGAACAGGGATCCCTTATGGCTACACCTTC. Variable domain in full (rest from reference TRBV7-9 and TRBJ1-2): DTGVSQNPRHKITKRGQNVTFRCDPISEHNRLYWYRQTLGQGPEFLTYFQNEAQLEKSRLLSDRFSAERPKGSFSTLEIQRTEQGDSAMYLCASSSRTGIPYGYTFGSGTRLTVV.

The rearrangement uses TRBV30 and TRBJ1-5; 7 bases match TRBD1. CDR3 size: 13 residues. Per the germline V gene, CDR1 is GTSNPN and CDR2 is SVGIG (reference sequence). Losses at the gene ends were 4 bases for V and 2 bases for J; bases not matched to a gene: 2. CDR3 region: CAWTTGGNQPQHF. The CDR3 DNA reads as TGTGCCTGGACCACAGGGGGCAATCAGCCCCAGCATTTT. The whole variable domain, filled in from reference TRBV30 and TRBJ1-5, reads SQTIHQWPATLVQPVGSPLSLECTVEGTSNPNLYWYRQAAGRGLQLLFYSVGIGQISSEVPQNLSASRPQDRQFILSSKKLLLSDSGFYLCAWTTGGNQPQHFGDGTRLSIL.

This clone was picked up a small number of times. The gene calls are TRBV7-2 and TRBJ1-5; D is unresolved. This CDR3 is 12 amino acids long. V shed 4 bases and J shed 11 bases, with 12 bases lying between them. The germline V gene encodes CDR1 SGHTA and CDR2 FQGNSA. As DNA, the CDR3 is TGTGCCAGCAGCTCAAGTAGCGGGGCCCAGCATTTT. Translation gives CASSSSSGAQHF.

This clone was picked up a small number of times. This chain joins TRBV5-1 and TRBJ2-5; 10 nucleotides match TRBD1. The CDR3 spans 17 residues. Germline V gene data show CDR1 as SGHRS and CDR2 as YFSETQ. V dropped 1 base and J dropped 5; count of bases not matched to a gene: 11. CDR3: CASSLRSGTGERETQYF. CDR3 sequence (DNA): TGCGCCAGCAGCTTGCGATCCGGGACAGGGGAACGGGAGACCCAGTACTTC. Variable domain in full (rest from reference TRBV5-1 and TRBJ2-5): KAGVTQTPRYLIKTRGQQVTLSCSPISGHRSVSWYQQTPGQGLQFLFEYFSETQRNKGNFPGRFSGRQFSNSRSEMNVSTLELGDSALYLCASSLRSGTGERETQYFGPGTRLLVL.

The CDR3: CASSIGQDGSGYTF. In DNA, the CDR3 is TGCGCCAGCAGCATCGGACAGGACGGTTCTGGCTACACCTTC. The chain recombines TRBV5-1 with TRBJ1-2, with 7 nucleotides matching TRBD1. Per the germline V gene, CDR1 is SGHRS and CDR2 is YFSETQ. Trimming cost V 4 bases and J 7 bases; bases outside gene matches: 10. The CDR3 length is 14 residues.

The chain combines TRBV29-1 with TRBJ1-2, with D perhaps matching TRBD1 (6 bases). The CDR3 is made up of 12 amino acids. CDR1 and CDR2 from the germline V gene are SQVTM and ANQGSEA. V was clipped by 8 bases and J by 8 bases, with 18 bases between them. CDR3 sequence reads: CSTGTDLPGYTF. The CDR3 nucleotides are TGCAGCACAGGGACGGACCTTCCCGGCTACACCTTC.

The CDR3 DNA is TGTGCCAGTTCGGAGCGGTCCTCCTACGAGCAGTACTTC. Amino acid sequence: CASSERSSYEQYF. This sequence joins TRBV19 and TRBJ2-7; weak D call: TRBD2 (5 bases). Per germline, CDR1 LNHDA and CDR2 SQIVND (reference sequence). The V gene lost 8 bases and the J gene lost 0 bases, with 11 bases spanning the gap. The CDR3 consists of 13 residues.

The chain has TRBV30 and TRBJ2-7, with 7 bases that match TRBD1. This CDR3 contains 14 residues. Germline CDR1 GTSNPN, CDR2 SVGIG (reference sequence). Trimming at V came to 3 bases and at J to 6 bases, leaving 11 bases not matched to a gene. The CDR3 sequence is CAWSPRGKVSEQYF. The CDR3 DNA sequence: TGTGCCTGGAGCCCCAGGGGGAAAGTAAGCGAGCAGTACTTC.

This clone was detected only once. The rearrangement uses TRBV7-8 and TRBJ2-3, with TRBD2 as a possible D gene (6 bases). This CDR3 spans 16 amino acids. The V end lost 3 bases, the J end lost 4 bases, and 17 bases lay between the germline ends. Per the germline V gene, CDR1 is SGHVS and CDR2 is FQNEAQ. The CDR3, as DNA: TGTGCCAGCAGCTTTTTACTAGCTAAAAGGGCAGATACGCAGTATTTT. It specifies CASSFLLAKRADTQYF.

This chain links TRBV28 with TRBJ1-5, with D possibly matching TRBD1 (6 bases). Per germline, CDR1 MDHEN and CDR2 SYDVKM. V dropped 5 bases and J dropped 7 bases, with 6 bases sitting between them. CDR3 length equals 11 residues. The CDR3 is CASSGGQPQHF. The CDR3 nucleotides read TGTGCCAGCAGTGGGGGCCAGCCCCAGCATTTT. The complete variable domain, with remaining parts taken from reference TRBV28 and TRBJ1-5, reads DVKVTQSSRYLVKRTGEKVFLECVQDMDHENMFWYRQDPGLGLRLIYFSYDVKMKEKGDIPEGYSVSREKKERFSLILESASTNQTSMYLCASSGGQPQHFGDGTRLSIL.

The V gene is TRBV5-1, the J gene TRBJ1-2, with a tentative D call TRBD1 (5 bases). The CDR3 runs 13 residues. Germline values: CDR1 SGHRS, CDR2 YFSETQ. V lost 1 base to trimming and J lost 8 bases, with 12 bases between them. CDR3 in DNA: TGCGCCAGCAGCTTGCAGGGAGGGATCGGCTACACCTTC. It specifies CASSLQGGIGYTF. The variable domain in full, completed from reference TRBV5-1 and TRBJ1-2, reads KAGVTQTPRYLIKTRGQQVTLSCSPISGHRSVSWYQQTPGQGLQFLFEYFSETQRNKGNFPGRFSGRQFSNSRSEMNVSTLELGDSALYLCASSLQGGIGYTFGSGTRLTVV.

The V gene is TRBV5-1, the J gene TRBJ2-3, with 9 nucleotides matching TRBD2. Trimming removed 4 bases from V and 4 bases from J; junction bases left unmatched: 4. This CDR3 comprises 14 residues. From germline, CDR1 is SGHRS and CDR2 YFSETQ. The CDR3 spells CASSEGLASDTQYF. The CDR3 DNA is TGCGCCAGCAGCGAGGGACTAGCTTCAGATACGCAGTATTTT.

The chain uses TRBV5-1 and TRBJ2-5, with a weak D call TRBD2 (5 bases). The CDR3 extends over 13 amino acids. Germline CDR1 reads SGHRS; CDR2 reads YFSETQ. The V end was cut by 0 bases, the J end by 10 bases, with 13 bases between. CDR3 nucleotide sequence: TGCGCCAGCAGCTTGGAACTCCCCCGGGACCAGTACTTC. Amino acid sequence: CASSLELPRDQYF.

This rearrangement joins TRBV6-5 to TRBJ2-7; TRBD1 aligns across 7 bases. The CDR3 has 13 amino acids. The germline V gene has CDR1 MNHEY and CDR2 SVGAGI. Trimming at V came to 5 bases and at J to 6 bases, leaving 7 bases not matched to a gene. The CDR3 DNA reads as TGTGCCAGCAGTAGACAGGGAACGGGCGAGCAGTACTTC. It specifies CASSRQGTGEQYF.

This clone has a handful of counts. The chain employs TRBV6-5 and TRBJ1-6, with 7 bases aligning to TRBD1. CDR3 size: 14 residues. V was clipped by 5 bases and J by 9 bases; unmatched bases: 7. Germline CDR1 is MNHEY and CDR2 is SVGAGI. CDR3 bases: TGTGCCAGCAGTCGACAGGGAAAGACTTCACCCCTCCACTTT. Its protein is CASSRQGKTSPLHF.

There are a few counts of this clone. The chain joins TRBV27 to TRBJ2-7, with 10 positions matching TRBD1. V was clipped by 5 bases and J by 2 bases; unmatched bases: 3. This CDR3 region has 14 residues. CDR1 MNHEY and CDR2 SMNVEV come from the germline V gene (reference sequence). CDR3 DNA sequence: TGTGCCAGCAGTCCGACAGGGGGCGCCTACGAGCAGTACTTC. It translates to CASSPTGGAYEQYF.

This clone was counted a few times. Other DNA sequences in this sample translate to the same CDR3. This rearrangement joins TRBV6-5 to TRBJ2-3; possible D gene TRBD2, 5 bases. Germline assignment: CDR1 MNHEY and CDR2 SVGAGI. The CDR3 sequence is 15 residues long. Between the trimmed V and J ends, which lost 0 bases and 0 bases, there was a span of 7 bases. CDR3 DNA: TGTGCCAGCAGTTACTCCGGGGTTAGCACAGATACGCAGTATTTT. Its protein product is CASSYSGVSTDTQYF.